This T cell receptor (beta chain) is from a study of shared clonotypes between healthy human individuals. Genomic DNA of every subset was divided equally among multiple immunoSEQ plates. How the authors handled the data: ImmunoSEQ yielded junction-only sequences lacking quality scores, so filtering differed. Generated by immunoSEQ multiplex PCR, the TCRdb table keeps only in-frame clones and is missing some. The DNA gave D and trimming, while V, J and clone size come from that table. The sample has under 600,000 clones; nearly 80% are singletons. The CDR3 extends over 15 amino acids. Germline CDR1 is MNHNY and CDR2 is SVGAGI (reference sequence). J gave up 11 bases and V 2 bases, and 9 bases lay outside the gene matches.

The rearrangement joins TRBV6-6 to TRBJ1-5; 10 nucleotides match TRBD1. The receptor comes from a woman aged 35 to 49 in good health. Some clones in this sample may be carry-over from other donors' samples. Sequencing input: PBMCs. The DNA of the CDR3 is TGTGCCAGCAGTTACGGGACAGGGGTTCAATTGACCCAGCATTTT. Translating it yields CASSYGTGVQLTQHF.